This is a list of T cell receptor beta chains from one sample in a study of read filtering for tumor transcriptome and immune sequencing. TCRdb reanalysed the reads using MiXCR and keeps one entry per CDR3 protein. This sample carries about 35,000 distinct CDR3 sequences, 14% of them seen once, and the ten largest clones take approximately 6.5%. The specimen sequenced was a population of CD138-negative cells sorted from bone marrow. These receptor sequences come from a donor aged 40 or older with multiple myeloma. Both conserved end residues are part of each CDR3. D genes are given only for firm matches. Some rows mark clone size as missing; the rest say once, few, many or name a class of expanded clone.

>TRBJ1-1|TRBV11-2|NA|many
TGTGCCAGCAACTTAGGGGTAGGAATGAACACTGAAGCTTTCTTT
CASNLGVGMNTEAFF
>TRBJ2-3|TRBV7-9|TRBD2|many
TGTGCCAGCAGCTCAGGACTAGCGGGGGGCCGGGAGACGCAGTATTTT
CASSSGLAGGRETQYF
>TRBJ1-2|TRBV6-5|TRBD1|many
TGTGCCAGCAGACAGGGGATGGGAGGCTATGGCTACACCTTC
CASRQGMGGYGYTF
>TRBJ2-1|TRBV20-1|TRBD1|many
TGCAGTGCTCAAGGGGGCTTAGAGCAGTTCTTC
CSAQGGLEQFF
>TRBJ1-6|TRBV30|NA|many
TGTGCCTGGAGACCCACCGACGGACGGAATAATTCACCCCTCCACTTT
CAWRPTDGRNNSPLHF
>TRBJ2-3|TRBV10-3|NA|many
TGTGCCATCAGTGAGTCCACGGCAACAACGGATACGCAGTATTTT
CAISESTATTDTQYF
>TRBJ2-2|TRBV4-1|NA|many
TGCGCCAGCAGCCAAGTTCCGGACAGAAACACCGGGGAGCTGTTTTTT
CASSQVPDRNTGELFF
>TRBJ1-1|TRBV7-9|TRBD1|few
TGTGCCAGCAGCTCGAACAGGGGCGCGGACACTGAAGCTTTCTTT
CASSSNRGADTEAFF
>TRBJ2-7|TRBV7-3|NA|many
TGTGCCAGCAGCGCAGGACACCTCTACGAGCAGTACTTC
CASSAGHLYEQYF
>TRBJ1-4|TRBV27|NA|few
TGTGCCAGCAGTTATTTGGGAGATAATGAAAAACTGTTTTTT
CASSYLGDNEKLFF
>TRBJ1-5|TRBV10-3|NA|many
TGTGCCGCCGCAGGGGAGGCCGGCAATCAGCCCCAGCATTTT
CAAAGEAGNQPQHF
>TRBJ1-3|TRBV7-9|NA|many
TGTGCCAGCAGCTTAGCCGTAGCGAACACCATATATTTT
CASSLAVANTIYF
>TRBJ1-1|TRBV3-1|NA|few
TGTGCCAGCAGCCAGAGCCGGGGGGCTGAAGCTTTCTTT
CASSQSRGAEAFF
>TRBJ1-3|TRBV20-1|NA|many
TGCAGTGCTAGAGACCCCAGGGAAGGAAACACCATATATTTT
CSARDPREGNTIYF
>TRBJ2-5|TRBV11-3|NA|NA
TGTGCCAGCAGCCCACCGACAGGGACTTCGGGGACCCAGTACTTC
CASSPPTGTSGTQYF
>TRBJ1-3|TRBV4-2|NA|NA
TGTGCCAGCAGCCAAGATCGCACCCTAGGCTCTGGAAACACCATATATTTT
CASSQDRTLGSGNTIYF
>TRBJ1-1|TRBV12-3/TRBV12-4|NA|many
TGTGCCAGCAGTTTGATCGGGGCGCGGGACACTGAAGCTTTCTTT
CASSLIGARDTEAFF
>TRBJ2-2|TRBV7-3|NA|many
TGTGCCAGCAGCAAACCTTTCACCGGGGAGCTGTTTTTT
CASSKPFTGELFF
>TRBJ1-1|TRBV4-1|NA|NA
TGCGCCAGCAGCGCGGGCCTGCGATCGGCTGAAGCTTTCTTT
CASSAGLRSAEAFF
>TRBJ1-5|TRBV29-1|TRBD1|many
TGCAGCGTCCGGGACAGTAATCAGCCCCAGCATTTT
CSVRDSNQPQHF
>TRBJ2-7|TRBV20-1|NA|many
TGCAGTGCTAGTTGGGGGGCAAAGGCCTACGAGCAGTACTTC
CSASWGAKAYEQYF
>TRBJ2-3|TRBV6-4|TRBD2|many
TGTGCCAGCAGTCCCCTAGCGGGAGGGCCGAGGACAGATACGCAGTATTTT
CASSPLAGGPRTDTQYF
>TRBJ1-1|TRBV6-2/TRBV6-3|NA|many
TGTGCCAGCAGGAGACAAAAAGGGGCTGAAGCTTTCTTT
CASRRQKGAEAFF
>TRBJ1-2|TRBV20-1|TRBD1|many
TGCAGTGCTATCCCGGACAGGGAGAATGGCTACACCTTC
CSAIPDRENGYTF
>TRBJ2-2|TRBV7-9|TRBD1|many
TGTGCCAGCAGCCCCTGGGACAGGGGGCATGACACCGGGGAGCTGTTTTTT
CASSPWDRGHDTGELFF
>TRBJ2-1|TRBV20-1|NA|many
TGCAGTGCTAGAGGGATTTCCTACAATGAGCAGTTCTTC
CSARGISYNEQFF
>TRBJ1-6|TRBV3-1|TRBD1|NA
TGTGCCAGCAGCCTCCGAACGGGACAGGGTGGTTCACCCCTCCACTTT
CASSLRTGQGGSPLHF
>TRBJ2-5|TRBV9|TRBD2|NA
TGTGCCAGCAGCGTAGGGACTAGGCAAGAGACCCAGTACTTC
CASSVGTRQETQYF
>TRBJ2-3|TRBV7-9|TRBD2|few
TGTGCCAGCAGGCTGGCGGGAGTAAACACAGATACGCAGTATTTT
CASRLAGVNTDTQYF
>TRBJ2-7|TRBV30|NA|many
TGTGCCTGGAGTGGGTCCCCGGGTGACTCTACGGAGCAGTACTTC
CAWSGSPGDSTEQYF
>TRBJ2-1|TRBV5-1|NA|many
TGCGCCAGCAGCTTGGAAGTGGGTGGCTACAATGAGCAGTTCTTC
CASSLEVGGYNEQFF
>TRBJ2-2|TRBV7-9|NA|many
TGTGCCAGCAGCTCAAACCTCCCCGGGGAGCTGTTTTTT
CASSSNLPGELFF
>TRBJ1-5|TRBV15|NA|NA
TGTGCCATCAGCAGGGACGATCAGCCCCAGCATTTT
CAISRDDQPQHF
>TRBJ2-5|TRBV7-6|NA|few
TGTGCCAGCAGCTTAGGAGGGACCTCTGTGGTGGAGACCCAGTACTTC
CASSLGGTSVVETQYF
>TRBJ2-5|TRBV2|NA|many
TGTGCCAGCAGTGAAGCTCCCCCTAGTGTGGGGAAAGAGACCCAGTACTTC
CASSEAPPSVGKETQYF
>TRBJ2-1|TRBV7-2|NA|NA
TGTGCCGGCAGCTTAAAATCTCGGTTCATCTCCTACAATGAGCAGTTCTTC
CAGSLKSRFISYNEQFF
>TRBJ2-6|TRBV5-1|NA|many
TGCGCCAGCAGCCCCGACGGGCGCCCTGGTGGGGCCAACGTCCTGACTTTC
CASSPDGRPGGANVLTF
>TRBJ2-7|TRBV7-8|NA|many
TGTGCCAGCAGCGACCGTTTGCTCTACGAGCAGTACTTC
CASSDRLLYEQYF
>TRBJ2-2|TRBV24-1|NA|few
TGTGCCACCAGTGATTTGAGGTCGCCAAGGTACACCGGGGAGCTGTTTTTT
CATSDLRSPRYTGELFF
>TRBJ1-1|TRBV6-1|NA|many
TGTGCCAGCAGTGACTCATGGAACACTGAAGCTTTCTTT
CASSDSWNTEAFF
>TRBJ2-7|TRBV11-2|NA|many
TGTGCCAGCAGTTCGGGAAGTCCAGGCGAGCAGTACTTC
CASSSGSPGEQYF
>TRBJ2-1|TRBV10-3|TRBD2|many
TGTGCCATCAGTGAGTCGAACGTTTTTAGCGGGCGTAGCTACAATGAGCAGTTCTTC
CAISESNVFSGRSYNEQFF
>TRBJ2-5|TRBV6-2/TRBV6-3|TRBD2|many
TGTGCCAGCAGTTACTCGTCTGGCGGGGGGCCCCTTCGGACCCAGTACTTC
CASSYSSGGGPLRTQYF
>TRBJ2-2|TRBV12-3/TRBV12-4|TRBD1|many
TGTGCCAGCAGGGTGACAGGGGCGGCCGGGGAGCTGTTTTTT
CASRVTGAAGELFF
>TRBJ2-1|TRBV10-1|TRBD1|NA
TGCGCCAGCAGTGCGGGACAGGGTGCCAATGAGCAGTTCTTC
CASSAGQGANEQFF
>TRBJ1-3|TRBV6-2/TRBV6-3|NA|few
TGTGCCAGCAGTCGGGGTCATGCCATATATTTT
CASSRGHAIYF
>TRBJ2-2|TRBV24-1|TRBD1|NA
TGTGCCATCAGACCCCGTGGGACAGGGGGCACCGGGGAGCTGTTTTTT
CAIRPRGTGGTGELFF
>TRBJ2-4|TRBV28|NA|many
TGTGCCAGCAGTTTGCAAGGACTTCGGAACATTCAGTACTTC
CASSLQGLRNIQYF
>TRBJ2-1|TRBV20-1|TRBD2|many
TGCAGTGCTTCCCGGCGACTAGCGGGGGGGTCCGAGCAGTTCTTC
CSASRRLAGGSEQFF
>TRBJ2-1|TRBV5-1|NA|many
TGCGCCAGCAGAACTAGCAGCCATGAGCAGTTCTTC
CASRTSSHEQFF
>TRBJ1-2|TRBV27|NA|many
TGTGCCAGCAGTTTGGGCGTTAACTATGGCTACACCTTC
CASSLGVNYGYTF
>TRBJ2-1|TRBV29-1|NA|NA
TGCAGCGTTGGTGGAACGTGGGGGCCGCAGTTCTTC
CSVGGTWGPQFF
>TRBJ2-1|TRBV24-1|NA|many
TGTGCCACCAGTGATTCATTCCGACAGAGTGAGCAGTTCTTC
CATSDSFRQSEQFF
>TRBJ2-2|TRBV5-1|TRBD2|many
TGCGCCAGCAGCTTTCCCGGGACTACGAACACCGGGGAGCTGTTTTTT
CASSFPGTTNTGELFF
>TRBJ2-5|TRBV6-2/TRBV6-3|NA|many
TGTGCCACCTCGGACCGCAACGGGGAGACCCAGTACTTC
CATSDRNGETQYF
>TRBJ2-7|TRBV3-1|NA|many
TGTGCCAGCAGCCAAAGGGGTTCCTACGAGCAGTACTTC
CASSQRGSYEQYF
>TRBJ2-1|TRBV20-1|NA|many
TGCAGTGCTAGAGTGAGCGGCTCGAGCTCCTACAATGAGCAGTTCTTC
CSARVSGSSSYNEQFF
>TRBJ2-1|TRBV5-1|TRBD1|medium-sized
TGTGCCAGCAGCTTCAGGGACAGAGGTTCTCCTAGCTCCTACAATGAGCAGTTCTTC
CASSFRDRGSPSSYNEQFF
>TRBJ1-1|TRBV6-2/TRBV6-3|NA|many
TGTGCCAGCAGTTACGCTAACACTGAAGCTTTCTTT
CASSYANTEAFF